The 32 T cell receptor beta chains below were found in one sample sequenced in a study of T cells in Graves' hyperthyroidism and ophthalmopathy (dated by TCRdb to the late 2010s). Libraries came from multiplex PCR. The sequencer listed for this sample is Illumina HiSeq 2000. The TCR beta CDR3 regions were amplified from RNA transcripts. The TCR CDR3 was subjected to a first round of RT-PCR using the HTBI primer set and the Qiagen OneStep RT-PCR kit. TCRdb trimmed the raw reads at Q25, called clones with MiXCR and kept productive beta chains. Rows are combined by CDR3 protein, so each entry shows the most common genes and DNA. A total of a few hundred thousand distinct CDR3 sequences appear in this sample, about half of them only once. Of the sample, more than 7% is held by the ten largest clones. Sequenced: peripheral blood or thyroid tissue (not recorded which). The origin of the receptors is a woman aged 18 to 35 with Graves' hyperthyroidism.

This clonotype has a count of ten or more. The gene calls are TRBV4-1 and TRBJ1-2; D is unresolved. Germline CDR1 and CDR2: MGHRA and YSYEKL. Deletions cut 1 base from V and 0 bases from J, with 9 bases between. CDR3 size: 15 residues. The CDR3 here is CASSQARPANYGYTF. The CDR3 nucleotides are TGCGCCAGCAGCCAAGCGAGACCTGCTAACTATGGCTACACCTTC.

V and J are TRBV10-3 and TRBJ1-4; 8 bases are shared with TRBD1. This CDR3 comprises 14 residues. CDR1 and CDR2 (germline): ENHRY, SYGVKD. Trimming cost V 8 bases and J 5 bases; bases outside gene matches: 7. CDR3 DNA sequence: TGTGCCATCTCTCGGGGGACAGGAAATGAAAAACTGTTTTTT. It specifies CAISRGTGNEKLFF.

J is TRBJ2-5 and V is TRBV5-6, with unresolved D. Deletions cut 4 bases from V and 5 bases from J, with 18 bases between. The CDR3 consists of 15 residues. CDR1 SGHDT and CDR2 YYEEEE come from the germline V gene. The CDR3 DNA reads TGTGCCAGCAGCATAACTATGGTTTCGGGTGAGACCCAGTACTTC. Residues: CASSITMVSGETQYF.

Ten or more counts support this clonotype. J is TRBJ1-5 and V is TRBV7-2, with D maybe TRBD1 (5 bases). The CDR3 is 15 amino acids. Trimming cost V 2 bases and J 7 bases, with 15 bases left between them. Germline V gene data show CDR1 as SGHTA and CDR2 as FQGNSA. DNA for the CDR3: TGTGCCAGCAGCTTAAGTCAGGGTCTGGGGCAGCCCCAGCATTTT. It translates to CASSLSQGLGQPQHF.

J is TRBJ1-1 and V is TRBV19; TRBD1 matches at 9 bases. In germline, CDR1 is LNHDA, CDR2 SQIVND (reference sequence). CDR3 size: 15 residues. With V trimmed by 1 base and J by 3 bases, 3 bases remained unmatched. CDR3 nucleotide sequence: TGTGCCAGTAGTATAGTCAGGGACAGGGACACTGAAGCTTTCTTT. It codes for CASSIVRDRDTEAFF.

This clonotype was seen many times. V and J are TRBV15 and TRBJ2-2, with TRBD1 identical over 10 bases. Germline loops: CDR1 LNHNV, CDR2 YYDKDF (reference sequence). Trimming at V came to 3 bases and at J to 4 bases, leaving 8 bases not matched to a gene. The CDR3 sequence is 17 residues long. CDR3 sequence (DNA): TGTGCCACCAGCAGCAACCGGGACAGGGGAGGCACCGGGGAGCTGTTTTTT. Encoded protein: CATSSNRDRGGTGELFF.

This clonotype showed up many times. The chain employs TRBV7-9 and TRBJ1-3; D uncertain. Trimming shortened V by 5 bases and J by 8 bases, and 16 bases separated the two germline ends. CDR3 length equals 14 residues. Germline CDR1 is SEHNR and CDR2 is FQNEAQ (reference sequence). The CDR3 loop is CASSTGPPRDTIYF. CDR3 coding DNA: TGTGCCAGCAGCACCGGGCCCCCTAGGGACACCATATATTTT.

The chain combines TRBV7-6 with TRBJ2-7; D gene ambiguous. CDR3 length: 16 residues. CDR1 and CDR2 (germline): SGHVS, FNYEAQ. Trimming left V 2 bases short and J 7 bases short, with 21 bases between. DNA of the CDR3: TGTGCCAGCAGCTTAACGGCCCCTTATGAGGTCGATGAGCAGTACTTC. The encoded protein is CASSLTAPYEVDEQYF.

By sample share, this clonotype is medium-sized. The chain recombines TRBV7-9 with TRBJ2-7; the D is unclear. CDR1 SEHNR and CDR2 FQNEAQ come from the germline V gene (reference sequence). This CDR3 has 12 amino acids. V was pared by 4 bases and J by 3 bases, with 7 bases between. The CDR3 is CASSSLSYEQYF. The CDR3 coding sequence is TGTGCCAGCAGCTCCCTAAGCTACGAGCAGTACTTC.

This clonotype came up a few times. The chain uses TRBV19 and TRBJ2-1, with D possibly TRBD2 on 5 matching bases. The CDR3 is 11 amino acids. CDR1 LNHDA and CDR2 SQIVND come from the germline V gene (reference sequence). The V end lost 6 bases, the J end lost 13 bases, and 13 bases lay between the germline ends. CDR3 coding DNA: TGTGCCAGTAGCTCCCGGGGTGCCCAGTTCTTC. Residues: CASSSRGAQFF.

This clonotype came up many times. The V and J genes are TRBV19 and TRBJ1-5, with 7 bases identical to TRBD1. V was pared by 2 bases and J by 10 bases, with 5 bases of the junction left unmatched. The germline V gene encodes CDR1 LNHDA and CDR2 SQIVND (reference sequence). The CDR3 sequence is 13 residues long. The CDR3 bases are TGTGCCAGTAGTATACCCCAGGGGGGCCCCCAGCATTTT. Translated: CASSIPQGGPQHF.

This clonotype was observed a few times. The V call is TRBV2, the J call TRBJ1-5; perhaps TRBD1 as D (5 bases). This CDR3 comprises 17 residues. With 8 bases removed from V and 3 bases from J, the gap between germline ends came to 23 bases. Germline-derived CDR1 and CDR2 are SNHLY and FYNNEI. The CDR3 protein is CASSPQGGWKTNQPQHF. CDR3 bases: TGTGCCAGCTCACCCCAGGGTGGTTGGAAAACCAATCAGCCCCAGCATTTT.

This clonotype appeared once. The chain recombines TRBV10-3 with TRBJ1-1; 7 bases agree with TRBD1. With 3 bases clipped from V and 7 bases from J, the junction kept 5 bases outside the gene matches. Germline V lookup: CDR1 ENHRY, CDR2 SYGVKD. The CDR3 runs to 13 residues. As DNA, the CDR3 is TGTGCCATCAGTGAAGGAGGGGGCTTTGAAGCTTTCTTT. As protein: CAISEGGGFEAFF.

This chain links TRBV24-1 with TRBJ2-3; TRBD1 matches 10 bases. In germline, CDR1 is KGHDR, CDR2 SFDVKD. J lost 1 base, V lost 4 bases, and 4 bases had no gene match. The CDR3 is 16 amino acids. The CDR3 DNA reads as TGTGCCACCAGTGACCCCGGGACAGGGGGCACAGATACGCAGTATTTT. It specifies CATSDPGTGGTDTQYF.

Concerning this clonotype itself: A much more abundant neighbour one base away suggests this may be a read error. The V and J genes are TRBV4-1 and TRBJ2-2; TRBD1 is a possible D gene (5 bases). This CDR3 comprises 16 residues. Germline V gene data show CDR1 as MGHRA and CDR2 as YSYEKL. CDR3 sequence (DNA): TGCGTCAGCAGCCAAGCAATAAGTGGCAGGGCAGGGGAGCTGTTTTTT. This codes for CVSSQAISGRAGELFF.

The chain's CDR3 is CSVAPQGYYYGYTF. CDR3 nucleotide sequence: TGCAGCGTTGCCCCACAGGGGTATTACTATGGCTACACCTTC. J is TRBJ1-2 and V is TRBV29-1; 7 bases map to TRBD1. With V trimmed by 4 bases and J by 3 bases, 8 bases remained unmatched. Germline V CDR1 and CDR2: SQVTM, ANQGSEA. This CDR3 has 14 amino acids.

This clonotype was detected many times. The V call is TRBV7-9, the J call TRBJ1-5; D possibly corresponds to TRBD1 (5 bases). The CDR3 extends over 17 amino acids. Germline V gene sequence: CDR1 SEHNR, CDR2 FQNEAQ (reference sequence). V dropped 5 bases and J dropped 2 bases, with 19 bases sitting between them. The DNA of the CDR3 is TGTGCCAGCAGCCCAGAAGGCCAGGGCCCTCGCAATCAGCCCCAGCATTTT. Its protein product is CASSPEGQGPRNQPQHF.

In its sample, this clonotype was seen a few times. J is TRBJ2-3 and V is TRBV6-4, with TRBD2 identical over 8 bases. The CDR3 has 15 amino acids. V was pared by 0 bases and J by 4 bases, with 3 bases of the junction left unmatched. The germline CDR1 and CDR2 sequences are MRHNA and SNTAGT. The CDR3 sequence is CASSDSLGGADTQYF. The CDR3 nucleotides read TGTGCCAGCAGTGACTCACTCGGGGGGGCAGATACGCAGTATTTT.

The sample holds many counts of this clonotype. The chain joins TRBV15 to TRBJ2-2; no definite D call. The CDR3 is made up of 13 amino acids. V was shortened by 5 bases and J by 6 bases, with 10 bases between the two germline ends. CDR1 is LNHNV and CDR2 is YYDKDF in the germline V gene (reference sequence). CDR3 DNA sequence: TGTGCCACCAGCCCTCTACCCCCCGGGGAGCTGTTTTTT. Translating it yields CATSPLPPGELFF.

The table lists this clonotype with a few counts. This chain connects TRBV12-3 or TRBV12-4 to TRBJ1-4, with 9 bases identical to TRBD1. This CDR3 comprises 18 residues. Trimming at V came to 5 bases and at J to 8 bases, leaving 18 bases not matched to a gene. In nucleotides, the CDR3 is TGTGCCAGCAGTCCCCTACCGGGACAGGGAGCTTTTTGGGAAAAACTGTTTTTT. This encodes CASSPLPGQGAFWEKLFF.

Notes on this clonotype: Just one base apart from a much larger clone, this may be a read error. The chain has TRBV4-1 and TRBJ1-3; 7 nucleotides match TRBD1. The CDR3 extends over 15 amino acids. Germline V gene lookup returns CDR1 MGHRA and CDR2 YSYEKL. The CDR3 here is CASSQSDRSGNAIYF. The CDR3 DNA is TGCGCCAGCAGCCAATCGGACAGGTCTGGAAACGCCATATATTTT.

The gene calls are TRBV29-1 and TRBJ2-7; D is possibly TRBD1 (5 bases). CDR3 length: 11 amino acids. The germline CDR1 and CDR2 sequences are SQVTM and ANQGSEA. V shed 6 bases and J shed 6 bases, with 12 bases lying between them. The CDR3 DNA sequence: TGCAGCGTCGCCAGGGCAGGCGAGCAGTACTTC. Translated: CSVARAGEQYF.

This clonotype was seen many times. This rearrangement joins TRBV19 to TRBJ2-2, with D uncertain. Germline-derived CDR1 and CDR2 are LNHDA and SQIVND (reference sequence). This CDR3 comprises 14 residues. The germline V and J ends were trimmed by 3 bases and 2 bases, with 7 bases remaining between them. The CDR3 sequence: CASSIFTNTGELFF. The CDR3 DNA reads as TGTGCCAGTAGTATTTTCACCAACACCGGGGAGCTGTTTTTT.

CDR3 in DNA: TGCAGTGCTAGATCCGAAAGCGGGAGTGTCGAGGTGCAGTACTTC. It encodes CSARSESGSVEVQYF. The rearrangement joins TRBV20-1 to TRBJ2-7, with 8 bases aligning to TRBD2. CDR3 length equals 15 residues. J gave up 9 bases and V 2 bases, and 15 bases lay outside the gene matches. Germline V CDR1 and CDR2: DFQATT, SNEGSKA (reference sequence).

The genes are TRBV29-1 and TRBJ1-2; perhaps TRBD1 as D (6 bases). The CDR3 is made up of 10 amino acids. Trimming pared 4 bases from V and 12 bases from J, leaving 12 bases between. Germline CDR1 is SQVTM and CDR2 is ANQGSEA. This chain's CDR3 is CSVVEGDNTF. The CDR3 nucleotides read TGCAGCGTTGTGGAGGGGGACAACACCTTC.

The chain uses TRBV14 and TRBJ2-7; a possible D gene is TRBD2 (6 bases). Between the trimmed V and J ends, which lost 0 bases and 4 bases, there was a span of 22 bases. Germline lookup yields CDR1 SGHDN and CDR2 FVKESK. This CDR3 is built from 18 residues. CDR3 sequence reads: CASSQDRVPNGRGYEQYF. DNA for the CDR3: TGTGCCAGCAGCCAAGATAGGGTCCCCAACGGGAGAGGTTACGAGCAGTACTTC.

At least ten counts were recorded for this clonotype. This chain connects TRBV6-5 to TRBJ1-5; D is undetermined. The CDR3 loop spans 14 amino acids. The germline V and J ends were trimmed by 0 bases and 7 bases, with 10 bases remaining between them. Germline values: CDR1 MNHEY, CDR2 SVGAGI. The CDR3 region has the DNA TGTGCCAGCAGTTACTCGACGGGAAGACAGCCCCAGCATTTT. This translates into CASSYSTGRQPQHF.

This clonotype was observed many times. This chain links TRBV7-9 with TRBJ1-1; D is unresolved. V was shortened by 4 bases and J by 0 bases, with 6 bases between the two germline ends. From germline, CDR1 is SEHNR and CDR2 FQNEAQ (reference sequence). The CDR3 totals 13 residues. CDR3 region: CASSSVVNTEAFF. CDR3 nucleotide sequence: TGTGCCAGCAGCTCTGTGGTGAACACTGAAGCTTTCTTT.

The chain joins TRBV18 to TRBJ2-3; D gene unclear. The CDR3 consists of 13 residues. CDR1 is KGHSH, CDR2 LQKENI, per germline. Trimming took off 4 bases at V and 5 bases at J, with 10 bases between the two ends. The DNA of the CDR3 is TGTGCCAGCTCACGCCTACCCCTAGATACGCAGTATTTT. As protein: CASSRLPLDTQYF.

The chain is built from TRBV20-1 and TRBJ1-2, with TRBD1 matching over 8 bases. Germline CDR1 is DFQATT and CDR2 is SNEGSKA (reference sequence). V was pared by 0 bases and J by 5 bases, with 17 bases of the junction left unmatched. The CDR3 contains 18 residues. CDR3 nucleotide sequence: TGCAGTGCTAGAGATTTTTTGCAGGGGGCCTCTTTTTCTTATGGCTACACCTTC. It specifies CSARDFLQGASFSYGYTF.

This clonotype came up a few times. The chain is built from TRBV4-1 and TRBJ2-7, with 12 nucleotides matching TRBD1. Per germline, CDR1 MGHRA and CDR2 YSYEKL. V shed 5 bases and J 4 bases; nucleotides not matched to a gene: 6. CDR3 length: 15 residues. The CDR3 spells CASSNPGQGAYEQYF. The CDR3 DNA sequence: TGCGCCAGCAGCAACCCGGGACAGGGGGCTTACGAGCAGTACTTC.

The chain has TRBV7-8 and TRBJ2-5; D is possibly TRBD1 (6 bases). The CDR3 sequence is 13 residues long. Trimming stripped 5 bases from V and 6 bases from J, with 13 bases between. In germline, CDR1 is SGHVS, CDR2 FQNEAQ. The CDR3 here is CASSHGTQKTQYF. CDR3 nucleotides: TGTGCCAGCAGCCACGGGACACAGAAGACCCAGTACTTC.